The 3 T cell receptor beta chains listed next were all sequenced from one sample in a study of cytomegalovirus exposure and HLA in healthy donors. PCR used 60 Vbeta primers and 13 Jbeta primers. Profiling relied on immunoSEQ multiplex PCR, and the TCRdb table lists in-frame clones only, not all of them. The repertoire includes around 130,000 clones, 75% to 85% of them detected once, and 1.5% to 2% sits in the top ten. The sample comprised PBMCs. The origin of the receptors is a middle-aged man in good health and CMV-seronegative.

The rearrangement uses TRBV7-9 and TRBJ1-1; possibly TRBD1 for D (5 bases). Germline CDR1 reads SEHNR; CDR2 reads FQNEAQ (reference sequence). CDR3 size: 13 residues. Deletions cut 1 base from V and 8 bases from J, with 11 bases between. The chain's CDR3 is CASSLVGDSEAFF. The CDR3 region has the DNA TGTGCCAGCAGCTTAGTTGGGGACTCGGAAGCTTTCTTT.

The chain recombines TRBV19 with TRBJ1-5; 8 bases line up with TRBD1. J was trimmed by 3 bases and V by 3 bases; bases with no gene match: 16. The CDR3 is made up of 19 amino acids. The V gene's germline CDR1 is LNHDA and CDR2 SQIVND (reference sequence). The CDR3, as DNA: TGTGCCAGTAGTATCAGTGGGCGACAGGGGAAGTGGTACAATCAGCCCCAGCATTTT. This translates into CASSISGRQGKWYNQPQHF. Variable domain in full (rest from reference TRBV19 and TRBJ1-5): DGGITQSPKYLFRKEGQNVTLSCEQNLNHDAMYWYRQDPGQGLRLIYYSQIVNDFQKGDIAEGYSVSREKKESFPLTVTSAQKNPTAFYLCASSISGRQGKWYNQPQHFGDGTRLSIL.

In the case of this clone: An end of the junction differs from the germline gene, which may be a read error. The rearrangement links TRBV29-1 to TRBJ2-4, with 9 bases that match TRBD2. This CDR3 has 13 amino acids. Germline V CDR1 and CDR2: SQVTM, ANQGSEA. For the CDR3, the DNA is TGCAGCGATGAGGGACTAGCCAAAAACAGTCAGTACTTC. Its protein is CSDEGLAKNSQYF.